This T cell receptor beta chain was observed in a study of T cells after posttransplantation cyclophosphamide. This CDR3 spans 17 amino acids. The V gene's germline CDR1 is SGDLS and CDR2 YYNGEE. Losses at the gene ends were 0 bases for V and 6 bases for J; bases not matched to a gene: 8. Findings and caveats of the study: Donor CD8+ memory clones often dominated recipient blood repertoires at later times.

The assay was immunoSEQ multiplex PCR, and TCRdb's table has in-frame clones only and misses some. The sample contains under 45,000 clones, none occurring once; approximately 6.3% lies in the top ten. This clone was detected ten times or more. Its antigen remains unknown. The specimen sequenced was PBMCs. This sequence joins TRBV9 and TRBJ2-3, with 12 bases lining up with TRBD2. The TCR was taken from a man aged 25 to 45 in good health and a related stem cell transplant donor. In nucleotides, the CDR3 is TGTGCCAGCAGCGTAGCAAGGCTAGCGGGGGGGACGGATACGCAGTATTTT. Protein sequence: CASSVARLAGGTDTQYF.